Each of the 12 T cell receptor beta chains below was sequenced from the same sample in a study of control samples from healthy donors and cancer patients. Clones were sequenced by immunoSEQ multiplex PCR, and TCRdb holds only the in-frame ones, with some missing. Of about 130,000 clones listed, around 94% were seen once; the top ten hold 14%. The sample consisted of PBMCs. The receptors come from a man in his 60s with colorectal cancer.

CDR3 loop: CASSWQVGVTEAFF. The CDR3 coding sequence is TGTGCCAGCAGTTGGCAGGTAGGCGTCACTGAAGCTTTCTTT. V and J are TRBV27 and TRBJ1-1; no reliable D call. V was pared by 4 bases and J by 4 bases, with 13 bases between. The CDR3 consists of 14 residues. Germline values: CDR1 MNHEY, CDR2 SMNVEV (reference sequence).

This chain uses TRBV5-1 with TRBJ2-1; TRBD2 aligns across 7 bases. The CDR3 is made up of 16 amino acids. The germline CDR1 and CDR2 sequences are SGHRS and YFSETQ. V was clipped by 1 base and J by 9 bases; unmatched bases: 13. The CDR3 loop is CASSLRLAEQGGEQFF. The CDR3 DNA reads TGCGCCAGCAGCTTGAGACTAGCCGAGCAAGGAGGTGAGCAGTTCTTC.

This chain connects TRBV18 to TRBJ2-7; D is undetermined. The CDR3 is made up of 14 amino acids. V lost 0 bases and J lost 1, with 7 bases in between. The germline CDR1 and CDR2 sequences are KGHSH and LQKENI. CDR3 sequence (DNA): TGTGCCAGCTCACCACCCAACTTTTCCTACGAGCAGTACTTC. Amino acid sequence: CASSPPNFSYEQYF.

The chain employs TRBV5-8 and TRBJ2-2; D gene unclear. The CDR3 is made up of 15 amino acids. V was trimmed by 0 bases and J by 1 base, leaving 7 bases between them. The germline V gene encodes CDR1 SGHTS and CDR2 YDEGEE. Here the CDR3 reads CASSLVQRNTGELFF. In DNA, the CDR3 is TGTGCCAGCAGCTTGGTTCAGAGGAACACCGGGGAGCTGTTTTTT.

This clone has a single count. This chain connects TRBV7-2 to TRBJ2-7; 7 nucleotides align to TRBD2. Germline V gene sequence: CDR1 SGHTA, CDR2 FQGNSA. J lost 9 bases, V lost 6 bases, and 17 bases had no gene match. CDR3 length: 15 amino acids. This CDR3 reads CASSSRGGGEAGQYF. The CDR3 nucleotides read TGTGCCAGCAGTAGTAGGGGCGGGGGTGAAGCGGGGCAGTACTTC. Together with reference TRBV7-2 and TRBJ2-7, the CDR3 gives the full variable domain: GAGVSQSPSNKVTEKGKDVELRCDPISGHTALYWYRQSLGQGLEFLIYFQGNSAPDKSGLPSDRFSAERTGGSVSTLTIQRTQQEDSAVYLCASSSRGGGEAGQYFGPGTRLTVT.

This sequence joins TRBV6-2 or TRBV6-3 and TRBJ2-3; 7 bases align to TRBD1. Germline CDR1 MNHEY, CDR2 SVGEGT. This CDR3 has 17 residues. The V segment lost 2 bases and the J segment 1 base; nucleotides outside the gene matches: 9. The CDR3 coding sequence is TGTGCCAGCAGTTACCCTTTGGGGCAGGGGGGCACAGATACGCAGTATTTT. Protein sequence: CASSYPLGQGGTDTQYF.

This clone appeared once. Other nucleotide sequences from this sample produce the same CDR3. This chain joins TRBV2 and TRBJ2-3; no definite D call. In germline, CDR1 is SNHLY, CDR2 FYNNEI. Deletions cut 7 bases from V and 1 base from J, with 9 bases between. This CDR3 contains 13 residues. In nucleotides, the CDR3 is TGTGCCAGCAATCTGGGCGGCACAGATACGCAGTATTTT. Its translation is CASNLGGTDTQYF.

V and J are TRBV19 and TRBJ2-1; 7 bases are shared with TRBD1. Germline CDR1 is LNHDA and CDR2 is SQIVND (reference sequence). V lost 4 bases and J lost 6; bases outside the gene matches: 3. The CDR3 consists of 13 residues. DNA of the CDR3: TGTGCCAGTAGTAACAACAGGGGCAATGAGCAGTTCTTC. This encodes CASSNNRGNEQFF.

CDR3 sequence (DNA): TGTGCCAGCAGTGTAAGGGAGAACTATGGCTACACCTTC. Its protein product is CASSVRENYGYTF. The chain joins TRBV2 to TRBJ1-2; D ambiguous. Germline lookup yields CDR1 SNHLY and CDR2 FYNNEI. The V end was cut by 4 bases, the J end by 2 bases, with 8 bases between. The CDR3 sequence is 13 residues long.

This rearrangement joins TRBV4-2 to TRBJ1-3; a weak D match, TRBD1 (6 bases). The germline V gene has CDR1 LGHNA and CDR2 YNFKEQ. The CDR3 is made up of 16 amino acids. Trimming shortened V by 0 bases and J by 3 bases, and 12 bases separated the two germline ends. The CDR3 reads CASSQDRGANGNTIYF. The CDR3 DNA follows: TGTGCCAGCAGCCAAGACCGGGGGGCAAATGGAAACACCATATATTTT.

On this clone: Other nucleotide sequences in the sample specify the same CDR3. The V gene is TRBV5-1, the J gene TRBJ1-1; TRBD1 is a possible D gene (6 bases). The V gene lost 4 bases and the J gene lost 1 base, with 8 bases spanning the gap. Germline loops: CDR1 SGHRS, CDR2 YFSETQ. The CDR3 runs 13 residues. CDR3 region: CASSPGQNTEAFF. CDR3 coding DNA: TGCGCCAGCAGCCCGGGACAGAACACTGAAGCTTTCTTT. The full variable domain, rest sourced from reference TRBV5-1 and TRBJ1-1, is KAGVTQTPRYLIKTRGQQVTLSCSPISGHRSVSWYQQTPGQGLQFLFEYFSETQRNKGNFPGRFSGRQFSNSRSEMNVSTLELGDSALYLCASSPGQNTEAFFGQGTRLTVV.

This clone was counted a single time. The CDR3 DNA reads as TGTGCCAGCAGCTTGGGTGACCTCTCTGGAAACACCATATATTTT. This gives the protein CASSLGDLSGNTIYF. The V call is TRBV5-6, the J call TRBJ1-3; no definite D call. The CDR3 contains 15 residues. The V gene's germline CDR1 is SGHDT and CDR2 YYEEEE. Trimming removed 0 bases from V and 0 bases from J, with 7 bases in between.